The present entry profiles one TCR beta chain with its context. Antigen unknown. With 2 bases clipped from V and 3 bases from J, the junction kept 1 base outside the gene matches. Germline V gives CDR1 SGHTA, CDR2 FQGNSA. The CDR3 covers 13 residues. These data come from a study of cytomegalovirus exposure and HLA in healthy donors. Study-level results: CMV serostatus stood as the only immune exposure information on hand.

13 Jbeta primers and 60 Vbeta primers were used for the PCR. Profiling relied on immunoSEQ multiplex PCR, and the TCRdb table lists in-frame clones only, not all of them. The sample consists of 65,000 or so clones, around 73% of them appearing once. The donors comprised healthy bone marrow donors. The sample comprised PBMCs. The origin of this receptor is a girl aged 10-17 years in good health and CMV-seropositive. The rearrangement uses TRBV7-2 and TRBJ2-7, with 7 bases matching TRBD2. CDR3 DNA sequence: TGTGCCAGCAGCTTAAAGCGGGGCTACGAGCAGTACTTC. Translated: CASSLKRGYEQYF.